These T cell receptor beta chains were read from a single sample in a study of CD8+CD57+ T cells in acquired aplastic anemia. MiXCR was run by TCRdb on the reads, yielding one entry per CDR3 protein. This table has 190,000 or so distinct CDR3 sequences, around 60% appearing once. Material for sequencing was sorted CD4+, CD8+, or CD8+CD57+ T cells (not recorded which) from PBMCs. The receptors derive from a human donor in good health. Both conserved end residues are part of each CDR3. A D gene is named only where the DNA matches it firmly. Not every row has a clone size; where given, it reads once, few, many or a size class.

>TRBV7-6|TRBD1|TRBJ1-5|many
TGTGCCAGCAGCCCCGGGACAGGGAAAAATCAGCCCCAGCATTTT
CASSPGTGKNQPQHF
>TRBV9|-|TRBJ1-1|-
TGTGCCAGCAGCGTACGGGGGGGTGTTGGCACTGAAGCTTTCTTT
CASSVRGGVGTEAFF
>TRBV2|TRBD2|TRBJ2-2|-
TGTGCCAGCAGGTTGGCTAGCGGGGGTACCGGGGAGCTGTTTTTT
CASRLASGGTGELFF
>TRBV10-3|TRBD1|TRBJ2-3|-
TGTGCCATTCAGGGGGCATTTAGCACAGATACGCAGTATTTT
CAIQGAFSTDTQYF
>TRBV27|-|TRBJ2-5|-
TGTGCCAGCATCTCACCAGGGGGGGCCTCCGAGACCCAGTACTTC
CASISPGGASETQYF
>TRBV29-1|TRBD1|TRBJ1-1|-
TGCAGCGTCAAAACCGGGACAGATGCGAACACTGAAGCTTTCTTT
CSVKTGTDANTEAFF
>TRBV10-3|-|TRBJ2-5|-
TGTGCCAGCAGTGAGGGTTTTAAGGAGACCCAGTACTTC
CASSEGFKETQYF
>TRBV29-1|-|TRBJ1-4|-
TGCAGCGCCGTGCCCCAAATGGGAGCTAGCGGGGGGACTAATGAAAAACTGTTTTTT
CSAVPQMGASGGTNEKLFF
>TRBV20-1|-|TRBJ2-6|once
TGCAGTGCTAGAGATTCCTCTGGGGCCAACGTCCTGACTTTC
CSARDSSGANVLTF
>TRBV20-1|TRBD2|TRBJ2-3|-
TGCAGTGCTATTTCGGACAGGACTAGCGGTAGCACAGATACGCAGTATTTT
CSAISDRTSGSTDTQYF
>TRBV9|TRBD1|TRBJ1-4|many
TGTGCCAGCAGCGGGGGGGACAGGCCTAATGAAAAACTGTTTTTT
CASSGGDRPNEKLFF
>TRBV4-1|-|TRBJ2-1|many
TGCGCCAGCAGCCAAGATGGCAATGAGCAGTTCTTC
CASSQDGNEQFF
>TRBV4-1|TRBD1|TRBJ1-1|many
TGCGCCAGCAGCCCAGAGGGACAGGGCCAGTCCGAAGCTTTCTTT
CASSPEGQGQSEAFF
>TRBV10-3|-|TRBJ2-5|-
TGTGCCATCAGTGAGCCGAGTTTAGGCTTCCAAGAGACCCAGTACTTC
CAISEPSLGFQETQYF
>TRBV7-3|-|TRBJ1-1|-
TGTGCCAGCAGCTTAGTCCTGGTCGGGAACACTGAAGCTTTCTTT
CASSLVLVGNTEAFF
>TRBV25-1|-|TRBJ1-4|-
TGTGCCAGCAGTGAATACGGGGGCACTGAAAAACTGTTTTTT
CASSEYGGTEKLFF
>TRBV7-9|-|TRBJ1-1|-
TGTGCCAGCAGGGCGGACGGAGCGAACACTGAAGCTTTCTTT
CASRADGANTEAFF
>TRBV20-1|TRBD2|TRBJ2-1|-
TGCAGTGCTCAGAGCGGGGGGGCCAAGAATGAGCAGTTCTTC
CSAQSGGAKNEQFF
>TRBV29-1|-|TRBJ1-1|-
TGCAGCGTTGATCGGACTCGGAACACTGAAGCTTTCTTT
CSVDRTRNTEAFF
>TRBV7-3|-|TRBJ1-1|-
TGTGCCAGCAGCTTAATGGGTAGCGAATGGGACACTGAAGCTTTCTTT
CASSLMGSEWDTEAFF
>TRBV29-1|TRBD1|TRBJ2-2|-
TGCAGCGTTGAAAGGGACAGGGGTAACACCGGGGAGCTGTTTTTT
CSVERDRGNTGELFF
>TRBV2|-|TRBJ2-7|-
TGTGCCAGCTGTCGGTCCGCGATCTCCTACGAGCAGTACTTC
CASCRSAISYEQYF
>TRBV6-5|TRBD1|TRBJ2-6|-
TGTGCCAGCAGTTACTCCGGACAGGGAAAAACCAACGTCCTGACTTTC
CASSYSGQGKTNVLTF
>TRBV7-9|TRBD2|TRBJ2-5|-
TGTGCCAGCAGCCGGGGGGGGATTGTCCAGTACTTC
CASSRGGIVQYF
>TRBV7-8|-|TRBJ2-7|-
TGTGCCAGCAGCTTAGTTGCAGGGGGGTTCTACGAGCAGTACTTC
CASSLVAGGFYEQYF
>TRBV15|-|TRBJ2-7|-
TGTGCCACCAGCAGAGGGACAGTACGCCCCTACGAGCAGTACTTC
CATSRGTVRPYEQYF
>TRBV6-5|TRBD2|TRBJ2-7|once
TGTGCCAGCAGTTACTCGCTAGCGGGAGGGTACGAGCAGTACTTC
CASSYSLAGGYEQYF
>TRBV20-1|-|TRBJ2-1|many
TGCAGTGCTAGAGGCCTAGAGAGCTCCTACAATGAGCAGTTCTTC
CSARGLESSYNEQFF
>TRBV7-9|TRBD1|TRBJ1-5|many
TGTGCCAGCAGCTTCGGACAGGGCGGCCAGCCCCAGCATTTT
CASSFGQGGQPQHF
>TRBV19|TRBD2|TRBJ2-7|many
TGTGCCAGTAGTATAGCTAGCGGGAGTACAAACGAGCAGTACTTC
CASSIASGSTNEQYF
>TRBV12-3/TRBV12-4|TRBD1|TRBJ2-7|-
TGTGCCAGCAGCCACGGACAGGGTCCGTACGAGCAGTACTTC
CASSHGQGPYEQYF
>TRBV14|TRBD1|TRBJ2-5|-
TGTGCCAGCAGCCAAGATAGGGGATGGACAGGGGGGATGGAGACCCAGTACTTC
CASSQDRGWTGGMETQYF
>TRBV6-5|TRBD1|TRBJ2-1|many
TGTGCCAGCAGAGCGGGACAGGGGCACAATGAGCAGTTCTTC
CASRAGQGHNEQFF
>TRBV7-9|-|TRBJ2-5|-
TGTGCCAGCACGCAAGCGGGGGCAGGGGGATTAGAGACCCAGTACTTC
CASTQAGAGGLETQYF
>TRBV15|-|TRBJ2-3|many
TGTGCCACCAGCCCCCGCCCGGAGGGTTCCGGGTTGGATACGCAGTATTTT
CATSPRPEGSGLDTQYF
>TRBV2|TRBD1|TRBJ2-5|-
TGCGCCAGGGACAGGGTGGAGACCCAGTACTTC
CARDRVETQYF
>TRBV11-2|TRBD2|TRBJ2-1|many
TGTGCCAGCAGCTTAGTCGGGGGAGGGGATGAGCAGTTCTTC
CASSLVGGGDEQFF
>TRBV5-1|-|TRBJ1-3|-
TGCGCCAGCAGCTTGGCTGACAGAGGAAACACCATATATTTT
CASSLADRGNTIYF
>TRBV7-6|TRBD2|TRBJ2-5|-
TGTGCCAGCAGAGCCGGACTAAGCGGGGCTCAAGAGACCCAGTACTTC
CASRAGLSGAQETQYF
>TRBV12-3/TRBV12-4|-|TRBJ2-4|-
TGTGCCAGCAGCGGCCCAGGAAAGGAGGGGACCCCCCTCGACAAAAACATTCAGTACTTC
CASSGPGKEGTPLDKNIQYF
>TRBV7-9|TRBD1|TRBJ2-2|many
TGTGCCAGCAGCATTGTCCCGGGACAGGGATTGGGTCCCGGGGAGCTGTTTTTT
CASSIVPGQGLGPGELFF
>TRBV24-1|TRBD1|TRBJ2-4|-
TGTGCCACCAGTGATTTGGGCCCGAGGACAGGAGCCAAAAACATTCAGTACTTC
CATSDLGPRTGAKNIQYF
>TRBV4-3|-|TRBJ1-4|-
TGCGCCAGCAGCCAAGACGGTAATGAAAAACTGTTTTTT
CASSQDGNEKLFF
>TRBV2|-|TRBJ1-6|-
TGTGCCAGCAGTTCACTAAATAATTCACCCCTCCACTTT
CASSSLNNSPLHF
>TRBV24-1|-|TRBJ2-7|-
TGTGCCACCAGTGGTTCAGACTACGAGCAGTACTTC
CATSGSDYEQYF
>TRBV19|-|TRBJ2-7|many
TGTGCCAGTACCCCTGGAGGGGTCGGTGAGCAGTACTTC
CASTPGGVGEQYF
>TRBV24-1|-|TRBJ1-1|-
TGTGCCGCCAGTGATTCCAGGACGGGAAACACTGAAGCTTTCTTT
CAASDSRTGNTEAFF
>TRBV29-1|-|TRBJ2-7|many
TGCAGCGTTGGGGAAGAAGGCGCCTACGAGCAGTACTTC
CSVGEEGAYEQYF
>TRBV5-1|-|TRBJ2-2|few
TGCGCCAGCAGCTGGACAGTAATCGGGGAGCTGTTTTTT
CASSWTVIGELFF
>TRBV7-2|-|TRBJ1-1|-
TGTGCCAGCAGCTTATCGGGGAGGGGATGGGCAAAAGCTGAAGCTTTCTTT
CASSLSGRGWAKAEAFF
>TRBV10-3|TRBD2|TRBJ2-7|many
TGTGCCATCAGGGGGGGGGGGACCCAGTACTACGAGCAGTACTTC
CAIRGGGTQYYEQYF
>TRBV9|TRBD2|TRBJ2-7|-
TGTGCCAGCAGCGTTACTAGCGCCTCCTACGAGCAGTACTTC
CASSVTSASYEQYF
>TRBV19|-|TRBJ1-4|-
TGTGCCAGTAGTTTCTGTACAGAGAATGAAAAACTGTTTTTT
CASSFCTENEKLFF
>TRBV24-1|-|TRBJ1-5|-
TGTGCCACCAGTGCCGTACTGGGGGGGCCCCAGCATTTT
CATSAVLGGPQHF